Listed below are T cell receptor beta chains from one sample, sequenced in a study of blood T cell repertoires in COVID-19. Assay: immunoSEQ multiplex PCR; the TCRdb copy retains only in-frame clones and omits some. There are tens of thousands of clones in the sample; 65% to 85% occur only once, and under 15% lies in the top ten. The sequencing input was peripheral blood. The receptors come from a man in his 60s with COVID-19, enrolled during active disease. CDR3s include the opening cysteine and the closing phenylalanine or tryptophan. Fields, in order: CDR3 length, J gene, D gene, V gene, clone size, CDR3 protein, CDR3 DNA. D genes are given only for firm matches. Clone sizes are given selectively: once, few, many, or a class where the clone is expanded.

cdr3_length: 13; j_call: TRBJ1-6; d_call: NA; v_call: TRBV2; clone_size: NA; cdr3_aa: CASSLRGNSPLHF; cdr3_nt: TGTGCCAGCAGTTTACGGGGAAATTCACCCCTCCACTTT
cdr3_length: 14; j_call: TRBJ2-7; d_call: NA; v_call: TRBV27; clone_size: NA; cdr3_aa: CASADLASSYEQYF; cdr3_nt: TGTGCCAGTGCCGACTTGGCGAGCTCCTACGAGCAGTACTTC
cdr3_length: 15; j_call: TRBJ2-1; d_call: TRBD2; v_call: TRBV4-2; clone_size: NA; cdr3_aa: CASSQNLAVHNEQFF; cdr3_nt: TGTGCCAGCAGCCAGAACCTAGCGGTCCACAATGAGCAGTTCTTC
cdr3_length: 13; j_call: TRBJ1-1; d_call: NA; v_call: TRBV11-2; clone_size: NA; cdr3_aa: CASSRQRNTEAFF; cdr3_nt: TGTGCCAGCAGCCGACAGAGGAACACTGAAGCTTTCTTT
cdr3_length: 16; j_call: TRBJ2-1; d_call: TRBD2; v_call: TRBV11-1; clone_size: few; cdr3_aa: CASSLRLAGDFGEQFF; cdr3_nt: TGTGCCAGCAGCTTAAGGCTAGCGGGAGACTTCGGTGAGCAGTTCTTC
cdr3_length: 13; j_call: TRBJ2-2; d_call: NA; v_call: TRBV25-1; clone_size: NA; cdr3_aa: CASSEIGTGELFF; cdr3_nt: TGTGCCAGCAGTGAGATCGGGACCGGGGAGCTGTTTTTT
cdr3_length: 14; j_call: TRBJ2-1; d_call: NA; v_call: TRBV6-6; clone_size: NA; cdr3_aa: CASSYATEGDEQFF; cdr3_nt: TGTGCCAGCAGTTACGCCACCGAAGGGGATGAGCAGTTCTTC
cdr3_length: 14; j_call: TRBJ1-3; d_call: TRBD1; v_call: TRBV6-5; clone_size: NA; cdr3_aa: CASNDRGAGNTIYF; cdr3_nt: TGTGCCAGCAACGACAGGGGTGCAGGAAACACCATATATTTT
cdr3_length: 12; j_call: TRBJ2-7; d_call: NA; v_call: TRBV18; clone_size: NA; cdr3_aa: CASSPASYEQYF; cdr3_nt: TGTGCCAGCTCACCGGCTTCCTACGAGCAGTACTTC
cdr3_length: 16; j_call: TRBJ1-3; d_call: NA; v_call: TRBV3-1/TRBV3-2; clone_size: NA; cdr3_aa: CASSPDLGDSGNTIYF; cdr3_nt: TGTGCCAGCAGCCCTGATCTAGGGGACTCTGGAAACACCATATATTTT
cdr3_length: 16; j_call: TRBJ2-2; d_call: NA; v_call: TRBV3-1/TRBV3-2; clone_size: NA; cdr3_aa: CASSQDAGGPTGELFF; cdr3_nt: TGTGCCAGCAGCCAAGATGCCGGGGGGCCTACCGGGGAGCTGTTTTTT
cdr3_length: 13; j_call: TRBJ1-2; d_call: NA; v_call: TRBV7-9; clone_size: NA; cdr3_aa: CASSLAAGYGYTF; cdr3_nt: TGTGCCAGCAGCTTAGCGGCCGGGTACGGCTACACCTTC
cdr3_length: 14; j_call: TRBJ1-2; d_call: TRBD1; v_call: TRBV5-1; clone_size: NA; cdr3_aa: CASSLGTGFRGYTF; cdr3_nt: TGCGCCAGCAGCTTGGGGACAGGGTTTAGAGGCTACACCTTC
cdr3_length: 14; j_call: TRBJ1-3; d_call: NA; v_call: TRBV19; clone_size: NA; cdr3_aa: CASSIGDTRNTIYF; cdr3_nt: TGTGCCAGTAGTATTGGGGACACAAGAAACACCATATATTTT
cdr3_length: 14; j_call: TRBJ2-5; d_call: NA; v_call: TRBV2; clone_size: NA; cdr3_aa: CASSGRDWSETQYF; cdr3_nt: TGTGCCAGCAGTGGACGGGACTGGTCGGAGACCCAGTACTTC
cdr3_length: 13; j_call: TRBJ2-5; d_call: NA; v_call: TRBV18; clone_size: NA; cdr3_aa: CASSPLTEETQYF; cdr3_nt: TGTGCCAGCTCACCACTAACAGAAGAGACCCAGTACTTC
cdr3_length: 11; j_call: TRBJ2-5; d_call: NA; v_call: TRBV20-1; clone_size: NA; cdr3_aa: CSATPRETQYF; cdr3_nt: TGCAGTGCTACCCCCCGAGAGACCCAGTACTTC
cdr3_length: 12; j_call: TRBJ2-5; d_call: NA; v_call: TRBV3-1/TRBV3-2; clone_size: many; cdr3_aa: CASSLGLETQYF; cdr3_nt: TGTGCCAGCAGCCTTGGCTTGGAGACCCAGTACTTC
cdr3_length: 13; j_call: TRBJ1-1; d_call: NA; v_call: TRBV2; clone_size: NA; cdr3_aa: CASTKDSNTEAFF; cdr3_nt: TGTGCCAGCACCAAAGACAGCAACACTGAAGCTTTCTTT
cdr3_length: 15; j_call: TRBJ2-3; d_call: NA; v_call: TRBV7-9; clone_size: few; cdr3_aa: CASSLVGGGTDTQYF; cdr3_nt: TGTGCCAGCAGCTTAGTAGGCGGGGGCACAGATACGCAGTATTTT
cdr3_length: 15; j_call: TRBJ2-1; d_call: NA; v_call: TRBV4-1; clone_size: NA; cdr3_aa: CASSQEGGQVNEQFF; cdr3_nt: TGCGCCAGCAGCCAAGAAGGGGGACAAGTCAATGAGCAGTTCTTC
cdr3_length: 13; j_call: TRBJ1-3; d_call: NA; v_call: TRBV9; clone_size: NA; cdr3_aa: CASSYGIRNTIYF; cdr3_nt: TGTGCCAGCAGCTACGGGATCCGAAACACCATATATTTT
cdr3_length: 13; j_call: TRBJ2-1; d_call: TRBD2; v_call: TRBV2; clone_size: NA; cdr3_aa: CASRAGEVNEQFF; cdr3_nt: TGTGCCAGCCGGGCGGGAGAAGTTAATGAGCAGTTCTTC
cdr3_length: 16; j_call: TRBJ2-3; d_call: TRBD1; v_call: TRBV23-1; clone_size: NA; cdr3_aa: CASKYGQGLISDTQYF; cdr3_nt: TGCGCCAGCAAATACGGACAGGGCCTCATTTCAGATACGCAGTATTTT
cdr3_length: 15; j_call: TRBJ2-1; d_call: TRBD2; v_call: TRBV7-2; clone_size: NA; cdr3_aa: CASSLASGSWNEQFF; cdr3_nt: TGTGCCAGCAGCTTAGCCAGCGGGAGTTGGAATGAGCAGTTCTTC
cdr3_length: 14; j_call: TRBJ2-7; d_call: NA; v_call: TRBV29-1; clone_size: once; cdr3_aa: CSVERGGSRGEQYF; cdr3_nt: TGCAGCGTTGAAAGGGGGGGTTCGAGAGGCGAGCAGTACTTC
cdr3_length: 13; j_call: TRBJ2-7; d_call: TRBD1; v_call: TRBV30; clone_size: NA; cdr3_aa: CAWRRQGMREQYF; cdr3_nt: TGTGCCTGGAGGCGACAGGGTATGAGGGAGCAGTACTTC
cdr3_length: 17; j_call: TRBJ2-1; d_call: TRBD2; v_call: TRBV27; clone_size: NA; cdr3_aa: CASSPMASGITYNEQFF; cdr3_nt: TGTGCCAGCAGCCCAATGGCTAGCGGTATTACCTACAATGAGCAGTTCTTC
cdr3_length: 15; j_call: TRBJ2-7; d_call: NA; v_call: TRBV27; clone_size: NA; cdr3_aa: CASSRSISGSYEQYF; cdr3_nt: TGTGCCAGCAGTCGATCTATCTCGGGGTCCTACGAGCAGTACTTC
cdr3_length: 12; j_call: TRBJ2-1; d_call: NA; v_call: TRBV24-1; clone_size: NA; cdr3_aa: CATSDVLAEQFF; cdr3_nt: TGTGCCACCAGTGATGTCCTAGCGGAGCAGTTCTTC
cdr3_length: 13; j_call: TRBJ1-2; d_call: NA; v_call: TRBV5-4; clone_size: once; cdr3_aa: CASSLGGSYGYTF; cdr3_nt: TGTGCCAGCAGCTTGGGAGGGTCCTATGGCTACACCTTC
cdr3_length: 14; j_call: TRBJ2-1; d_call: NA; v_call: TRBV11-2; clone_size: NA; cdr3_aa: CASTPEGPPNEQFF; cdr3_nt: TGTGCCAGCACCCCCGAGGGTCCCCCCAATGAGCAGTTCTTC
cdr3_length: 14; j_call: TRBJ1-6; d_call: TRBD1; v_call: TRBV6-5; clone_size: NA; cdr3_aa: CASSRTGGLSPLHF; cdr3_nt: TGTGCCAGCAGCCGGACAGGGGGTCTATCACCCCTCCACTTT
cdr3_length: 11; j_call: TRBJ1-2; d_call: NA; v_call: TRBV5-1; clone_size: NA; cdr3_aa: CASSSGNGYTF; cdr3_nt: TGCGCCAGCAGCTCAGGGAATGGCTACACCTTC
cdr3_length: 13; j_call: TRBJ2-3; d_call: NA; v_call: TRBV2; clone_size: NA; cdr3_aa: CASRGLVPDTQYF; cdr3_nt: TGTGCCAGCAGGGGTCTAGTCCCAGATACGCAGTATTTT
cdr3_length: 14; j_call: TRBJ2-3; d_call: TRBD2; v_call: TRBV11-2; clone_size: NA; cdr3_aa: CASSLDREGGTQYF; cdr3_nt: TGTGCCAGCAGCTTAGATCGGGAGGGGGGTACGCAGTATTTT
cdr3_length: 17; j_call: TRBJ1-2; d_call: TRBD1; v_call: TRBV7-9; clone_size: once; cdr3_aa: CASSLGQTGGFVYGYTF; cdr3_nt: TGTGCCAGCAGCTTAGGTCAGACAGGGGGCTTCGTCTATGGCTACACCTTC
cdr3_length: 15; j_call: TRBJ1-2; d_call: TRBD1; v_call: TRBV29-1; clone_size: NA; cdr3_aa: CSVEAQGAQGYGYTF; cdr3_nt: TGCAGCGTTGAAGCTCAGGGGGCACAGGGCTATGGCTACACCTTC
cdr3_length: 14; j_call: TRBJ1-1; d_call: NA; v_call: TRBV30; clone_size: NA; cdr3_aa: CAWRRARGDTEAFF; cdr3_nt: TGTGCCTGGAGGCGGGCCAGGGGAGACACTGAAGCTTTCTTT
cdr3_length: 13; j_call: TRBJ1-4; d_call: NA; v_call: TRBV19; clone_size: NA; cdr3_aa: CATRGRTNEKLFF; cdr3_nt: TGTGCCACCCGAGGGAGGACTAATGAAAAACTGTTTTTT
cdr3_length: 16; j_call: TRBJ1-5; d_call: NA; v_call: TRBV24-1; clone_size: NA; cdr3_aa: CATSDFGGEGNQPQHF; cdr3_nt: TGTGCCACCAGTGATTTCGGGGGTGAAGGCAATCAGCCCCAGCATTTT
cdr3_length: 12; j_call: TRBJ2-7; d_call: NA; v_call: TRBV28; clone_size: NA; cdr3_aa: CASSSSGGLQYF; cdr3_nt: TGTGCCAGCAGCTCCAGCGGCGGTCTGCAGTACTTC
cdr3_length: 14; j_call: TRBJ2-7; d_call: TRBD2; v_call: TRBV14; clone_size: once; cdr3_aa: CASSHSGSRDEQYF; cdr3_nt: TGTGCCAGCAGCCATAGCGGGAGCAGAGACGAGCAGTACTTC
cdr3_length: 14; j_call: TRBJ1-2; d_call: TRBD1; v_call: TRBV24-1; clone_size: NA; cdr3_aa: CATSDPGQSYGYTF; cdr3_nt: TGTGCCACCAGTGATCCGGGACAGTCCTATGGCTACACCTTC
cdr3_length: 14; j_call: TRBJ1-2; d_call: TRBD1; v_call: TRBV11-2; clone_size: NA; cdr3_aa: CASSLGDRGYGYTF; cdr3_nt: TGTGCCAGCAGCTTAGGGGACAGGGGCTATGGCTACACCTTC
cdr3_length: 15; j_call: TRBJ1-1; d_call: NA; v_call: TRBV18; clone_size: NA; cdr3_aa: CASSPPYDFLPVAFF; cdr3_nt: TGTGCCAGCTCACCACCTTATGACTTTTTGCCGGTAGCTTTCTTT
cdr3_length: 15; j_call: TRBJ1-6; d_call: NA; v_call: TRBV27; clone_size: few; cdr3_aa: CASSSGSSYNSPLHF; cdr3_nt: TGTGCCAGCAGTAGTGGGAGCTCCTATAATTCACCCCTCCACTTT
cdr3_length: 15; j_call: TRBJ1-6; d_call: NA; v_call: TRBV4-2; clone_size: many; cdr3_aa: CASSQWEGGNSPLHF; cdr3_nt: TGTGCCAGCAGCCAATGGGAGGGGGGGAACTCACCCCTCCACTTT
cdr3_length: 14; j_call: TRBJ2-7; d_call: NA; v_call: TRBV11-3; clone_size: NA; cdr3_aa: CASSPRVASYEQYF; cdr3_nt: TGTGCCAGCAGCCCCAGGGTAGCCTCCTACGAGCAGTACTTC